Here is one T cell receptor beta chain with its context. The antigen this receptor binds is unknown. Base qualities are missing; no much larger clone stands one base away. From the germline V gene (reference sequence), CDR1 is LNHNV and CDR2 is YYDKDF. Its CDR3 holds 15 amino acids, cysteine through phenylalanine. The sequence is cut down to CDR3 DNA, 45 bases in frame from base 1. V lost 3 bases and J lost 4 bases, and the count of bases not matched to a germline gene is 7. To prepare the library, 5' RACE was applied. TCRdb shows the sequencer as Illumina HiSeq 2500. A second PCR of about 6 to 11 cycles was run with a J-beta primer mix and a sample-barcoded 5' primer. A unique molecular identifier was introduced onto each TCR beta cDNA molecule by a template-switch 5' adaptor carrying 12 random nucleotides. At least 2.5 million CDR3-containing paired-end reads were obtained from each sample. All of the RNA was converted into first-strand cDNA using the Mint cDNA synthesis kit, with a TRBC-specific oligonucleotide serving as the primer. After uracil-DNA glycosylase treatment, a first 18-cycle PCR used universal primers M1SS and BC2_uni_R on all cDNA. The authors' analysis ran thus. Each sample was normalized by randomly selecting 1 million high-quality reads, each carrying a distinct molecular identifier. Instead of being binned into consensus sequences, reads with shared molecular identifiers were discarded. CDR3 identification, clonotype clustering and error correction used MiTCR with a Q25 quality threshold and the strictest error-elimination algorithm. A nonparametric unseen species model using Euler transformation provided a lower-bound estimate of total TCR beta diversity. TCRdb redid the processing of the public reads, applying fastp at Q25 and MiXCR, and retained in-frame beta chains. Duplicate CDR3 protein sequences are folded into a single record with the most common DNA and genes. Clone size and V and J calls follow TCRdb, not the original study. For this sample there are under 950,000 distinct CDR3 sequences; about 20% appear just once. The ten largest account for under 25% of the sample.

The donors were under 40 Caucasian individuals from Russia, aged roughly 6 to 90 years, who were systemically healthy. Each donor gave 8 to 10 milliliters of peripheral blood, drawn into EDTA-treated Vacutainer tubes. Ficoll-Paque density-gradient centrifugation was used to isolate PBMCs, with at least 6.5 million per sample. Total RNA, at least 6 micrograms per sample, was extracted from PBMCs with Trizol reagent. Naive CD45RAhigh/CD27high T cell percentages were measured by flow cytometry on a PBMC aliquot from every donor. The sample comes from a study of blood T cells in healthy people across ages (dated by TCRdb to the mid-2010s). Concerning the study at large: Template switching captured roughly one uniquely barcoded TCR beta cDNA molecule per two T cells in model experiments. Age-related changes in TCR beta repertoire diversity were measured in the study by deep sequencing normalized with unique cDNA molecular identifiers. The donors were split into four age groups: young (average 16 years), middle-aged (about 40), aged (more than 60) and long-lived (under 85). To avoid experimental bias, donors of different ages were randomly spread across the sequencing lanes. Using the same blood draw, the study looked at two additional independent replicas of 1 million unique cDNA reads for two donors, one aged 18 to 29 and the other aged 80 or older. The paper as a whole reports these results and caveats: The CMV infection status of donors was not known, potentially confounding age-related changes in expanded clonotypes. The long-lived group showed more naive CD4+ T cells, fewer expanded clones and increased TCR diversity than the aged group, suggesting age selection. Observed TCR beta diversity per million T cells fell roughly linearly with age, and a significant reduction was already apparent by age about 38. The percentage of naive T cells measured by flow cytometry correlated strongly with observed TCR beta diversity. Conclusive comparison of naive and antigen-experienced compartments was prevented by the profiling of bulk unsorted PBMCs. Estimates of total diversity based on one million sequenced T cells were considered lower bounds and underestimates.

Material for sequencing was blood. This sequence uses TRBV15 and TRBJ1-1, with 8 junctional bases fitting TRBD1. The TCR originated in a man between 65 and 79 years old in good health. The CDR3 protein: CATSRVHRGTTEAFF. At the DNA level, the sequence is TGTGCCACCAGCAGGGTTCACAGGGGGACCACTGAAGCTTTCTTT.